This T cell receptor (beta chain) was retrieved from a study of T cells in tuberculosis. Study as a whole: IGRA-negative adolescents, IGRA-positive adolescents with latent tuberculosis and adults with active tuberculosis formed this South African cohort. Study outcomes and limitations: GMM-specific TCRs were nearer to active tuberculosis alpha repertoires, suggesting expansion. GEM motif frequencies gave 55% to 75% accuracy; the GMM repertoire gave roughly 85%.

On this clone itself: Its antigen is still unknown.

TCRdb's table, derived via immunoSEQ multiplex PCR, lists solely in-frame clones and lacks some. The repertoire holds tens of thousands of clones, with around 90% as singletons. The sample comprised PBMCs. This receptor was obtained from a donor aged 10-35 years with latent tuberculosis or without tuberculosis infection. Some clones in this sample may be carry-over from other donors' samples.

The CDR3: CASSLAQPRGEQFF. The CDR3, as DNA: TGCGCCAGCAGCTTGGCACAGCCTCGTGGGGAGCAGTTCTTC. J is TRBJ2-1 and V is TRBV5-1; D remains unclear. Germline CDR1 SGHRS, CDR2 YFSETQ. The V end was cut by 0 bases, the J end by 10 bases, with 14 bases between. The CDR3 extends over 14 amino acids.